Described below is a single TCR beta chain sequence and its context. Measured with immunoSEQ multiplex PCR; TCRdb has only the in-frame clones, and not every one. The sample yields roughly 51,000 clones, 65% to 80% seen once. Trimming cost V 5 bases and J 5 bases, with 14 bases left between them. Germline V CDR1 and CDR2: SGHTA, FQGNSA. CDR3 length equals 14 residues. This record comes from a study of T cell clones after liver transplantation. About the study: Until 12-24 months post-transplant, subjects got standard immunosuppression and no induction.

Here the sequenced sample was CD4+ T cells from blood, taken around 52 months after liver transplant. The chain employs TRBV7-2 and TRBJ2-3, with D possibly being TRBD2 (7 bases). The sequence derives from a human patient who received a liver transplant. The graft donor may have contributed some T cells. CDR3 sequence reads: CASSPREGGDTQYF. The CDR3 DNA sequence: TGTGCCAGCAGCCCAAGGGAGGGGGGAGATACGCAGTATTTT.